The 13 T cell receptor beta chains below all came from one sample that was sequenced in a study of CD8 T cells in Susac syndrome. RNA in amounts of roughly 0.5 to 1 ug was reverse transcribed with random hexamers. TCRdb re-called the immunoSEQ multiplex PCR reads through MiXCR, storing one row per CDR3 protein. This sample carries around 190,000 distinct CDR3 sequences, approximately 94% of them seen once, and the ten largest clones take roughly 0.11%. Sequencing was performed on CD4+ T cells from PBMCs. These receptors all come from a human donor with Susac syndrome.

J is TRBJ1-2 and V is TRBV7-2; TRBD1 is a possible D gene (6 bases). This CDR3 spans 16 amino acids. V lost 0 bases and J 2 bases, leaving 13 bases between the germline ends. From germline, CDR1 is SGHTA and CDR2 FQGNSA. The CDR3 loop reads CASSLAAGAVNYGYTF. The CDR3 DNA reads TGTGCCAGCAGCTTAGCAGCAGGGGCGGTCAACTATGGCTACACCTTC.

The V and J genes are TRBV7-2 and TRBJ2-5; D uncertain. Germline-derived CDR1 and CDR2 are SGHTA and FQGNSA. The CDR3 is 15 amino acids. The germline V and J ends were trimmed by 3 bases and 3 bases, with 14 bases remaining between them. Here the CDR3 reads CASSFRGTVEETQYF. DNA for the CDR3: TGTGCCAGCAGCTTCAGAGGCACAGTCGAAGAGACCCAGTACTTC.

This rearrangement joins TRBV5-6 to TRBJ2-7; 10 nucleotides match TRBD1. Germline-derived CDR1 and CDR2 are SGHDT and YYEEEE. The CDR3 has 14 residues. V dropped 4 bases and J dropped 7; count of bases not matched to a gene: 8. The chain's CDR3 is CASSLRQGAGEQYF. CDR3 nucleotides: TGTGCCAGCAGCCTAAGACAGGGGGCCGGAGAGCAGTACTTC.

This chain connects TRBV2 to TRBJ1-4, with D tentatively TRBD1 (6 bases). Germline V gene lookup returns CDR1 SNHLY and CDR2 FYNNEI. The CDR3 has 14 residues. Trimming took off 6 bases at V and 4 bases at J, with 12 bases between the two ends. The CDR3 DNA sequence: TGTGCCAGCAGCTCCGGGACAAGTAATGAAAAACTGTTTTTT. Its translation is CASSSGTSNEKLFF.

The chain combines TRBV7-9 with TRBJ1-1; D possibly corresponds to TRBD1 (5 bases). Trimming cost V 0 bases and J 6 bases, with 8 bases left between them. Germline CDR1 and CDR2: SEHNR and FQNEAQ (reference sequence). CDR3 size: 13 residues. The CDR3 coding sequence is TGTGCCAGCAGCTTAGCCGGGACCCCTGAAGCTTTCTTT. Translating it yields CASSLAGTPEAFF. Full variable domain (remainder filled in from reference TRBV7-9 and TRBJ1-1): DTGVSQNPRHKITKRGQNVTFRCDPISEHNRLYWYRQTLGQGPEFLTYFQNEAQLEKSRLLSDRFSAERPKGSFSTLEIQRTEQGDSAMYLCASSLAGTPEAFFGQGTRLTVV.

V usage is TRBV7-2 and J usage is TRBJ1-4; TRBD1 matches 7 bases. CDR1 is SGHTA, CDR2 FQGNSA, per germline. Trimming cost V 8 bases and J 4 bases; bases outside gene matches: 7. The CDR3 has 14 amino acids. CDR3 protein: CASGRGTVNEKLFF. In DNA form, the CDR3 reads TGTGCCAGCGGACGCGGGACAGTTAATGAAAAACTGTTTTTT.

This clonotype was observed a single time. The V call is TRBV10-1, the J call TRBJ2-5; D may be TRBD2 (6 bases). Germline CDR1 WNHNN, CDR2 SYGVQD (reference sequence). V was cut by 4 bases and J by 5 bases, with 14 bases left in between. CDR3 length equals 14 residues. CDR3 protein: CASSGGGPMETQYF. CDR3 bases: TGCGCCAGCAGTGGGGGAGGCCCCATGGAGACCCAGTACTTC.

V gene TRBV5-6 combines with J gene TRBJ2-5; D is uncertain. V gave up 0 bases and J gave up 3 bases, with 9 bases separating them. This CDR3 spans 14 amino acids. Germline CDR1 and CDR2: SGHDT and YYEEEE. CDR3 loop: CASSLVPGKETQYF. CDR3 DNA: TGTGCCAGCAGCTTGGTTCCAGGTAAAGAGACCCAGTACTTC.

The rearrangement uses TRBV7-8 and TRBJ2-2, with D possibly matching TRBD1 (7 bases). The CDR3 has 16 amino acids. Deletions cut 0 bases from V and 3 bases from J, with 11 bases between. CDR1 and CDR2 (germline): SGHVS, FQNEAQ. CDR3 coding DNA: TGTGCCAGCAGCTTAGCGGCCAGGGGGGACACCGGGGAGCTGTTTTTT. Its translation is CASSLAARGDTGELFF.

This clonotype was observed a handful of times. The chain recombines TRBV7-3 with TRBJ2-3; no definite D call. The V and J ends lost 0 bases and 4 bases respectively, with 5 bases between them. The CDR3 length is 13 residues. Germline V gene lookup returns CDR1 SGHTA and CDR2 FQGTGA. CDR3 protein: CASSLTGPDTQYF. The CDR3 DNA reads TGTGCCAGCAGCTTAACCGGTCCAGATACGCAGTATTTT.

The rearrangement links TRBV12-3 or TRBV12-4 to TRBJ2-5, with D possibly matching TRBD2 (7 bases). The CDR3 is 16 residues long. The V gene lost 8 bases and the J gene lost 0 bases, with 19 bases spanning the gap. As DNA, the CDR3 is TGTGCCAGCGAGCGCCGTAAGGGGGGGGACCAAGAGACCCAGTACTTC. Amino acid sequence: CASERRKGGDQETQYF.

The chain couples TRBV7-9 to TRBJ2-7, with 10 bases aligning to TRBD1. The V and J ends lost 5 bases and 4 bases, in that order; junction bases with no gene match: 5. This CDR3 is built from 14 residues. CDR1 and CDR2 from the germline V gene are SEHNR and FQNEAQ (reference sequence). The CDR3: CASSLRTGGYEQYF. CDR3 DNA: TGTGCCAGCAGCCTCCGGACAGGGGGATACGAGCAGTACTTC.

This sequence joins TRBV20-1 and TRBJ2-1; the D is unclear. Trimming took off 4 bases at V and 9 bases at J, with 13 bases between the two ends. The CDR3 is 12 amino acids. Germline V gene data show CDR1 as DFQATT and CDR2 as SNEGSKA (reference sequence). The CDR3 loop reads CSATFTWGEQFF. In nucleotides, the CDR3 is TGCAGTGCTACCTTTACCTGGGGTGAGCAGTTCTTC.